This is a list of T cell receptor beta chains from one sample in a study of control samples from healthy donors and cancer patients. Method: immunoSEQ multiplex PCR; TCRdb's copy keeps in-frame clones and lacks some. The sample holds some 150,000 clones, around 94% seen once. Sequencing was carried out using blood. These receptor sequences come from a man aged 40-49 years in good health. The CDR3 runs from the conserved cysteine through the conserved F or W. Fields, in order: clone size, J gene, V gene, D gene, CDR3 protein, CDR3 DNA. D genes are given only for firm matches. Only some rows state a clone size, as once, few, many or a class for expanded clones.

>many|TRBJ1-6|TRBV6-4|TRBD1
CASSDSPGQGNSPLHF
TGTGCCAGCAGTGACTCGCCCGGACAGGGAAATTCACCCCTCCACTTT
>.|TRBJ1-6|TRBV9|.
CASSPRQNSPLHF
TGTGCCAGCAGCCCGCGACAGAATTCACCCCTCCACTTT
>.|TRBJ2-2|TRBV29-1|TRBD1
CSARQGSANTGELFF
TGCAGCGCCCGACAGGGATCGGCGAACACCGGGGAGCTGTTTTTT
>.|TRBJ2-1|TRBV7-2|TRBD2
CASSPRVTSGGYNEQFF
TGTGCCAGCAGCCCTAGAGTTACTAGCGGGGGGTACAATGAGCAGTTCTTC
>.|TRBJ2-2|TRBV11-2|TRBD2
CASSFPAGGPGTGELFF
TGTGCCAGCAGCTTCCCAGCGGGAGGGCCGGGCACCGGGGAGCTGTTTTTT
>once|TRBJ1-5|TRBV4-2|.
CASSQEVRSYNQPQHF
TGTGCCAGCAGCCAAGAGGTCAGGAGCTACAATCAGCCCCAGCATTTT
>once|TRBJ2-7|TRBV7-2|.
CASSTRQGEQYF
TGTGCCAGCAGCACAAGACAAGGCGAGCAGTACTTC
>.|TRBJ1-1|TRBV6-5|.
CASSYSRAQNTEAFF
TGTGCCAGCAGTTACTCCAGGGCCCAGAACACTGAAGCTTTCTTT
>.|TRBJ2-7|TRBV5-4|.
CASSQGSGYEQYF
TGTGCCAGCAGCCAAGGATCTGGATACGAGCAGTACTTC
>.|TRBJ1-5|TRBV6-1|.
CASSETGDSNQPQHF
TGTGCCAGCAGTGAAACCGGAGATAGCAATCAGCCCCAGCATTTT
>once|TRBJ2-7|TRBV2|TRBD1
CATATGKWGSYEQYF
TGTGCCACCGCGACAGGGAAGTGGGGCTCCTACGAGCAGTACTTC
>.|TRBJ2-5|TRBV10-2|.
CASSEIQETQYF
TGCGCCAGCAGTGAAATCCAAGAGACCCAGTACTTC
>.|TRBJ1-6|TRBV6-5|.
CASSYPRTSYNSPLHF
TGTGCCAGCAGTTACCCTCGGACCTCCTATAATTCACCCCTCCACTTT
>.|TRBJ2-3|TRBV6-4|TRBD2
CASRPLAGGQDTQYF
TGTGCCAGCAGGCCCCTAGCGGGGGGACAAGATACGCAGTATTTT
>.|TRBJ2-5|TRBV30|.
CAWILGEETQYF
TGTGCCTGGATTTTAGGGGAAGAGACCCAGTACTTC
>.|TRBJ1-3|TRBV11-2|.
CASSGRGAGGNTIYF
TGTGCCAGCAGCGGCCGGGGGGCAGGCGGAAACACCATATATTTT
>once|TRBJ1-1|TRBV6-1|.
CASSEGSRRGTEAFF
TGTGCCAGCAGTGAAGGGTCGCGCAGGGGCACTGAAGCTTTCTTT
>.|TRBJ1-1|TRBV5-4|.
CASTREGGTEAFF
TGTGCCAGCACTCGAGAGGGGGGCACTGAAGCTTTCTTT
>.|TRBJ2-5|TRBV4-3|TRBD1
CASSSTGGRETQYF
TGCGCCAGCAGCTCGACAGGGGGCCGAGAGACCCAGTACTTC
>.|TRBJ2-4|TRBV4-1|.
CASSQDGQINIQYF
TGCGCCAGCAGCCAAGATGGACAGATTAACATTCAGTACTTC
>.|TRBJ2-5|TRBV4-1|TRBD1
CASSQDLARGITETQYF
TGCGCCAGCAGCCAAGATTTGGCCAGGGGGATTACGGAGACCCAGTACTTC
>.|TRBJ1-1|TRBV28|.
CASTLAGAGAEAFF
TGTGCCAGCACCCTGGCGGGGGCGGGCGCTGAAGCTTTCTTT
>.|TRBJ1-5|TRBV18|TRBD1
CASSAYHSQGAQPQHF
TGTGCCAGCTCAGCGTACCACTCGCAGGGGGCTCAGCCCCAGCATTTT
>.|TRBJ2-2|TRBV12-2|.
CASRLGLLTSGSEGTGELFF
TGTGCAAGTCGCTTAGGACTTTTGACTAGCGGGAGTGAGGGCACCGGGGAGCTGTTTTTT
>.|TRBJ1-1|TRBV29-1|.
CSVGPGLSEAFF
TGCAGCGTTGGGCCGGGGCTATCTGAAGCTTTCTTT
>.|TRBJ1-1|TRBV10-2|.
CASSESRTVNTEAFF
TGCGCCAGCAGTGAGTCGAGGACTGTGAACACTGAAGCTTTCTTT
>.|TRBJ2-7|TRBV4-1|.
CASSQGSDYEQYF
TGCGCCAGCAGCCAAGGTAGCGACTACGAGCAGTACTTC
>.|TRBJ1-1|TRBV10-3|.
CAIKVLMNTEAFF
TGTGCCATAAAAGTCCTTATGAACACTGAAGCTTTCTTT
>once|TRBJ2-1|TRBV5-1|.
CASSSEFLGNEQFF
TGCGCCAGCAGCTCGGAATTTCTAGGGAATGAGCAGTTCTTC
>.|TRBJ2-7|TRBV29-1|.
CSVTTRDNYEQYF
TGCAGCGTTACGACCCGGGACAACTACGAGCAGTACTTC
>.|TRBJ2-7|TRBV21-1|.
CASSKAETSGNRGDEQYF
TGTGCCAGCAGCAAAGCGGAAACTAGCGGGAATAGAGGAGACGAGCAGTACTTC
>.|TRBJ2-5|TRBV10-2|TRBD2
CASRGTSGRETQYF
TGCGCCAGCAGAGGGACTAGCGGGAGAGAGACCCAGTACTTC
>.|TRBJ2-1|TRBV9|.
CASSPSGGNLNEQFF
TGTGCCAGCAGCCCCTCGGGGGGCAATTTGAATGAGCAGTTCTTC
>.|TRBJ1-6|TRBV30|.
CAWSVRGTDSPLHF
TGTGCCTGGAGTGTACGAGGGACCGATTCACCCCTCCACTTT
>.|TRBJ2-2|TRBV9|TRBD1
CASSETGGRNTGELFF
TGTGCCAGCAGCGAGACAGGGGGCAGGAACACCGGGGAGCTGTTTTTT
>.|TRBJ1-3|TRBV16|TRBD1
CASSPDRGFGNTIYF
TGTGCCAGCAGCCCAGACAGGGGCTTCGGAAACACCATATATTTT
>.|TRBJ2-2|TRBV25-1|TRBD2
CASRPSGGAGELFF
TGTGCCAGCAGACCTAGCGGGGGGGCCGGGGAGCTGTTTTTT
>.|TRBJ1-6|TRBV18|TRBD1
CASSPLGPGTGQKSPLHF
TGTGCCAGCTCACCGCTAGGGCCCGGGACAGGGCAGAAATCACCCCTCCACTTT
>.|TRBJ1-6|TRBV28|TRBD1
CASSDWTGSNSPLHF
TGTGCCAGCAGTGACTGGACAGGGTCAAATTCACCCCTCCACTTT
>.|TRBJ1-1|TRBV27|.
CASSFGSGIRNTEAFF
TGTGCCAGCAGTTTTGGCAGCGGGATTAGGAACACTGAAGCTTTCTTT
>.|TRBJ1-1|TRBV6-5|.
CASSVVRGTEAFF
TGTGCCAGCAGCGTCGTAAGGGGCACTGAAGCTTTCTTT
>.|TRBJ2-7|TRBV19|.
CASSIIRGGYEQYF
TGTGCCAGTAGTATTATCAGGGGCGGCTACGAGCAGTACTTC
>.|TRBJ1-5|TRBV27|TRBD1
CASSLDRADQPQHF
TGTGCCAGCAGTCTGGACAGGGCCGATCAGCCCCAGCATTTT
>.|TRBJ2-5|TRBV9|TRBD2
CASSVDPLAGVQETQYF
TGTGCCAGCAGCGTAGACCCACTAGCGGGGGTTCAAGAGACCCAGTACTTC
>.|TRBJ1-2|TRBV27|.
CASRRGGGYTF
TGTGCCAGCAGAAGGGGCGGTGGCTACACCTTC
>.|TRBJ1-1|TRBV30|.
CAWSNTPDALNTEAFF
TGTGCCTGGAGTAACACCCCCGACGCCCTGAACACTGAAGCTTTCTTT
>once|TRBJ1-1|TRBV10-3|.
CAISESARQGAFF
TGTGCCATCAGTGAGTCAGCCCGCCAGGGAGCTTTCTTT
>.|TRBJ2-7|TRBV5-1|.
CASSLGGGNNEQYF
TGCGCCAGCAGCTTGGGAGGGGGAAACAACGAGCAGTACTTC
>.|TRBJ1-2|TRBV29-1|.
CSVGGYGYTF
TGCAGCGTTGGCGGTTATGGCTACACCTTC
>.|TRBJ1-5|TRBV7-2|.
CASSSGQKAQPQHF
TGTGCCAGCAGCTCCGGACAAAAGGCGCAGCCCCAGCATTTT
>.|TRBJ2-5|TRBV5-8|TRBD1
CASSEGQKYQETQYF
TGTGCCAGCAGCGAGGGACAGAAGTACCAAGAGACCCAGTACTTC
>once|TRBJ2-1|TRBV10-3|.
CAISRGRDEQFF
TGTGCCATCAGTCGGGGAAGAGATGAGCAGTTCTTC
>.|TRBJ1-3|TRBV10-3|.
CAISEGGGSGNTIYF
TGTGCCATCAGTGAGGGGGGGGGCTCTGGAAACACCATATATTTT
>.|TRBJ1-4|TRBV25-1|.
CASSVGRGPTNEKLFF
TGTGCCAGCAGTGTGGGCAGGGGCCCAACTAATGAAAAACTGTTTTTT
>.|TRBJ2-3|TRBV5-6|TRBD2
CASSREGDTQYF
TGTGCCAGCAGCCGGGAGGGGGATACGCAGTATTTT
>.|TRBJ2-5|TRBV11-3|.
CASSLSGTSKETQYF
TGTGCCAGCAGCTTATCGGGGACGTCCAAAGAGACCCAGTACTTC
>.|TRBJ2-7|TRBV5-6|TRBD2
CASSFLTSAYSYEQYF
TGTGCCAGCAGCTTCTTGACTAGCGCATACTCCTACGAGCAGTACTTC
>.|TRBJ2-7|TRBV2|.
CASSPLDHSPEQYF
TGTGCCAGCAGTCCCCTGGACCATAGTCCCGAGCAGTACTTC
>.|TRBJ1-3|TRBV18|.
CASSPQDFTGNTIYF
TGTGCCAGCTCACCCCAGGACTTTACTGGAAACACCATATATTTT
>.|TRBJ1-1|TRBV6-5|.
CASTKSRITEAFF
TGTGCCAGCACCAAATCTCGGATAACTGAAGCTTTCTTT